This TCR beta chain came from a study of breast tumors, draining lymph nodes, adjacent tissues. Findings and limits, study-wide: Most tumor T cells seemingly derive from lymph node, then expand in tumor. Luminal-like breast cancer showed significantly higher tumor–nontumor repertoire similarity than basal-like.

Samples came from axillary lymph nodes draining the breast cancer. Germline CDR1 LNHDA, CDR2 SQIVND (reference sequence). The CDR3 is 15 amino acids. Trimming took off 0 bases at V and 4 bases at J, with 12 bases between the two ends. This clonotype was recorded many times. Its antigen is still unknown. A single record per CDR3 protein comes from TCRdb applying MiXCR to the multiplex PCR reads. The repertoire consists of about 230,000 distinct CDR3 sequences, with roughly 32% occurring once and the leading ten covering roughly 1.5%. This clonotype was obtained from a female donor with breast cancer. Some clones in this sample may be carry-over from other donors' samples. The V gene is TRBV19, the J gene TRBJ2-5, with D uncertain. The sequenced material came from axillary lymph node tissue. The CDR3 region is CASSIDRGSRETQYF. In nucleotides, the CDR3 is TGTGCCAGTAGTATAGATCGAGGATCGCGAGAGACCCAGTACTTC.